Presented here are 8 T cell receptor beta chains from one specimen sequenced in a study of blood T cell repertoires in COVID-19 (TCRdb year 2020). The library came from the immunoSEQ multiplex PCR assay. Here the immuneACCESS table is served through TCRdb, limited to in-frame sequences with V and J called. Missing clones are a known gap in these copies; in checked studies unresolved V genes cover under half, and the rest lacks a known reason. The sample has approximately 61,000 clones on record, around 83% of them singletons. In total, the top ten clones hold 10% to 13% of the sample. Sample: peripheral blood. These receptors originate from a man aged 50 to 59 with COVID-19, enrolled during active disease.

This CDR3 reads CATYLPGSGAQHF. CDR3 nucleotide sequence: TGTGCCACCTACCTTCCTGGATCCGGGGCCCAGCATTTT. This chain links TRBV6-5 with TRBJ1-5; no definite D call. Looked up from germline, CDR1 is MNHEY and CDR2 is SVGAGI. Trimming took 10 bases from V and 11 from J, leaving 21 bases between them. This CDR3 is 13 amino acids long.

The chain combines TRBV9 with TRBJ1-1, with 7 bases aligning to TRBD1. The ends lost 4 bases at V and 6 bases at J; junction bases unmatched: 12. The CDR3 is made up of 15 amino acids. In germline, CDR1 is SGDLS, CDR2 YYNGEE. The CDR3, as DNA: TGTGCCAGCAGCCCCCTAGAAGGGGGCCTCGCTGAAGCTTTCTTT. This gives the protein CASSPLEGGLAEAFF.

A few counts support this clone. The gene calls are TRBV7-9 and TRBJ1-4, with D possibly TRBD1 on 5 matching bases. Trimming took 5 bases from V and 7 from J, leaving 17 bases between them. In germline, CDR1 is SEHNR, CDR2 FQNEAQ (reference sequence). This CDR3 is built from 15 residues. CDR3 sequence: CASSQWGRDSEKLFF. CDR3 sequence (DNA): TGTGCCAGCAGCCAATGGGGCAGGGATAGTGAAAAACTGTTTTTT.

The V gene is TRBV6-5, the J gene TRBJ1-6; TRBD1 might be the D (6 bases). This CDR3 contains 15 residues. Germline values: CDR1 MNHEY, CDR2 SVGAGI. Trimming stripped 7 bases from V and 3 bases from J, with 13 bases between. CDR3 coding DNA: TGTGCCAGCACCCCTACAGGGATCTATAATTCACCCCTCCACTTT. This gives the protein CASTPTGIYNSPLHF.

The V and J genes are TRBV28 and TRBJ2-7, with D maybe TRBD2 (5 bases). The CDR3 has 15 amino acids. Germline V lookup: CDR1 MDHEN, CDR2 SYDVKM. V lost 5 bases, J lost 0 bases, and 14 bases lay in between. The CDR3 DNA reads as TGTGCCAGCAGTGACGACGGGGTAACCTCCTACGAGCAGTACTTC. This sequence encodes CASSDDGVTSYEQYF.

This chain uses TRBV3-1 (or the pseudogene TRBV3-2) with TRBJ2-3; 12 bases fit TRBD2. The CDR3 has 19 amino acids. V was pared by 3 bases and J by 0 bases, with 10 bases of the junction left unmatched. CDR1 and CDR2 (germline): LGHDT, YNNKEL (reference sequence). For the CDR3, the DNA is TGTGCCAGCAGCCAGGTTGGACTAGCGGGGCCCTTGAGCACAGATACGCAGTATTTT. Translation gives CASSQVGLAGPLSTDTQYF.

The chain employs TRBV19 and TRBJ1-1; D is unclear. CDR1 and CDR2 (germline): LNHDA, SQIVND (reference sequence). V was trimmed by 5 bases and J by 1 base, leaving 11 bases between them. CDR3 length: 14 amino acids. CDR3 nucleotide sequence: TGTGCCAGTAGTCCGCGACGGGGGAACACTGAAGCTTTCTTT. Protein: CASSPRRGNTEAFF.

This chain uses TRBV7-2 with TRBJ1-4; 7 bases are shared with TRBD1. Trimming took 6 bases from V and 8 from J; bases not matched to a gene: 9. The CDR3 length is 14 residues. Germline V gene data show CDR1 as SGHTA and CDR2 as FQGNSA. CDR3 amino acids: CASRRAGGGEKLFF. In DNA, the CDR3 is TGTGCCAGCAGGCGGGCAGGGGGAGGAGAAAAACTGTTTTTT.